This T cell receptor beta chain was observed in a study of T cell responses to AZD1222 COVID-19 vaccine. Study-level points and caveats: Breadth and depth of Spike-specific TCRs rose after two AZD1222 doses. Mapped onto spike, vaccine-associated CD4 TCRs spanned it and were dominant at 160-218 and 743-854. Donors skewed white British and female; clonal diversity was possibly underestimated.

The CDR3 runs 14 residues. V lost 8 bases to trimming and J lost 6 bases, with 16 bases between them. CDR1 is MDHEN and CDR2 is SYDVKM in the germline V gene. This clone was observed a few times. Its antigen is not identified. Assay: immunoSEQ multiplex PCR; the TCRdb copy retains only in-frame clones and omits some. The sample consists of 110,000 or so clones, approximately 90% of them appearing once. The V and J genes are TRBV28 and TRBJ2-2; the D is unclear. This clonotype was obtained from an adult who received the AZD1222 COVID-19 vaccine. The material was peripheral blood, obtained 28 days after the second AZD1222 dose. The CDR3 loop reads CASYPETSAGELFF. The CDR3 nucleotides read TGTGCCAGCTATCCAGAAACCTCGGCCGGGGAGCTGTTTTTT.